This TCR beta chain appears in the sequencing data of a study of shared clonotypes between healthy human individuals. Every one of the donors was a Caucasian adult that lived in Nashville, Tennessee. Naive CD45RA+ and memory CD45RA-negative subsets were split from CD4+ cells. The CDR3 totals 16 residues. Trimming cost V 0 bases and J 8 bases, with 19 bases left between them. From germline, CDR1 is KGHSH and CDR2 LQKENI. Sequencing used immunoSEQ multiplex PCR; TCRdb keeps in-frame clones, though not all of them. Altogether some 790,000 clones are present, over 60% being singletons, with the ten largest covering more than 1.5%.

V and J are TRBV18 and TRBJ1-1; D ambiguous. Sequencing input: memory CD4+ T cells sorted from blood. Subset noted: CD45RA-negative fraction. The sequence derives from a woman in her 30s in good health. CDR3 amino acids: CASSPPYPLGTVEAFF. CDR3 DNA sequence: TGTGCCAGCTCACCACCTTATCCCTTAGGCACTGTGGAAGCTTTCTTT.